A single sample is the source of the 27 T cell receptor beta chains below, sequenced in a study of early T cells in non-severe SARS-CoV-2 infection. One entry per CDR3 protein results from TCRdb running MiXCR on the 5' RACE reads. The sample lists some 33,000 distinct CDR3 sequences, under 6.5% occurring once. The sample comprised whole blood. All receptors come from an adult who was a healthcare worker with PCR-confirmed SARS-CoV-2 infection or an uninfected control (not recorded which).

This clonotype was detected ten times or more. The CDR3 loop is CASSFQRGGSYEQYF. CDR3 DNA sequence: TGTGCCAGCAGCTTCCAGCGGGGGGGATCCTACGAGCAGTACTTC. V is TRBV7-2 and J is TRBJ2-7, with TRBD2 matching 10 bases. Germline CDR1 reads SGHTA; CDR2 reads FQGNSA. CDR3 length: 15 residues. V was pared by 3 bases and J by 1 base, with 3 bases of the junction left unmatched.

A few counts support this clonotype. The rearrangement links TRBV12-2 to TRBJ2-7; TRBD1 is the table's D call, not checked against the DNA. TRBV12-2 has pseudogene status. This CDR3 is built from 16 residues. The CDR3 region is CASRLRSARGNYEQYF. The CDR3 bases are TGTGCAAGTCGCTTAAGGTCGGCCAGGGGTAACTACGAGCAGTACTTC.

This clonotype was counted at least ten times. The rearrangement joins TRBV6-2 or TRBV6-3 to TRBJ2-1, with D possibly being TRBD2 (6 bases). The germline V gene encodes CDR1 MNHEY and CDR2 SVGEGT. The length of the CDR3 is 14 residues. V was clipped by 10 bases and J by 4 bases, with 17 bases between them. The CDR3 DNA is TGTGCCACTGTACCGGGACTGCTATACAATGAGCAGTTCTTC. This codes for CATVPGLLYNEQFF.

Ten or more counts support this clonotype. This chain joins TRBV20-1 and TRBJ2-2; tentatively, D is TRBD1 or TRBD2 (6 bases each). Per germline, CDR1 DFQATT and CDR2 SNEGSKA (reference sequence). The CDR3 sequence is 15 residues long. Trimming removed 0 bases at V and 15 bases at J, with 23 bases between. In DNA form, the CDR3 reads TGCAGTGCTAGAGATCCGGGGGCCACCAAGGCGAGGGTGTTTTTT. Translating it yields CSARDPGATKARVFF.

This clonotype occurred a few times. The genes are TRBV7-9 and TRBJ1-6, with D possibly matching TRBD1 (6 bases). Germline V CDR1 and CDR2: SEHNR, FQNEAQ (reference sequence). This CDR3 is 14 amino acids long. V lost 6 bases and J 5 bases, leaving 11 bases between the germline ends. The CDR3 sequence is CASRPDSDNSPLHF. The CDR3 region has the DNA TGTGCCAGCAGACCGGACAGCGATAATTCACCCCTCCACTTT. The complete variable domain, with remaining parts taken from reference TRBV7-9 and TRBJ1-6, reads DTGVSQNPRHKITKRGQNVTFRCDPISEHNRLYWYRQTLGQGPEFLTYFQNEAQLEKSRLLSDRFSAERPKGSFSTLEIQRTEQGDSAMYLCASRPDSDNSPLHFGNGTRLTVT.

Many counts were recorded for this clonotype. The gene calls are TRBV28 and TRBJ2-7, with D possibly TRBD1 on 6 matching bases. Germline V gives CDR1 MDHEN, CDR2 SYDVKM. With 5 bases removed from V and 3 bases from J, the gap between germline ends came to 17 bases. CDR3 length: 15 amino acids. CDR3 DNA: TGTGCCAGCAGTAGCCGGGACATCGGACACTACGAGCAGTACTTC. It yields the protein CASSSRDIGHYEQYF.

This clonotype was observed at least ten times. This chain uses TRBV3-1 with TRBJ1-1, with D perhaps matching TRBD1 (6 bases). The germline CDR1 and CDR2 sequences are LGHDT and YNNKEL (reference sequence). V gave up 1 base and J gave up 0 bases, with 12 bases separating them. The CDR3 totals 16 residues. The CDR3 is CASSQGGGVMNTEAFF. The CDR3 DNA reads as TGTGCCAGCAGCCAAGGTGGGGGCGTAATGAACACTGAAGCTTTCTTT.

This clonotype occurred a few times. V usage is TRBV30 and J usage is TRBJ2-2; D is tentatively TRBD1 or TRBD2 (6 bases each). Trimming removed 2 bases at V and 5 bases at J, with 9 bases between. The CDR3 sequence is 13 residues long. Per germline, CDR1 GTSNPN and CDR2 SVGIG (reference sequence). CDR3 bases: TGTGCCTGGAGTTGGGGGGCGACCGGGGAGCTGTTTTTT. It encodes CAWSWGATGELFF.

This clonotype appeared many times. The rearrangement links TRBV12-3 or TRBV12-4 to TRBJ1-5; possible D gene TRBD1, 6 bases. Trimming cost V 1 base and J 7 bases, with 11 bases left between them. The CDR3 totals 14 residues. Here the CDR3 DNA reads TGTGCCAGCAGTTTAGAACAGGGCGGGCAGCCCCAGCATTTT. As protein: CASSLEQGGQPQHF.

This clonotype was seen repeatedly, ten times or more. The V gene is TRBV5-4, the J gene TRBJ2-7, with D possibly being TRBD1 (5 bases). The CDR3 is 14 amino acids. The ends were cut back, 3 bases at V and 5 bases at J, with 15 bases in the middle. Germline values: CDR1 SGHNT, CDR2 YYREEE (reference sequence). The CDR3 DNA reads as TGTGCCAGCAGCTCGACGAAGGGGTCTAACGAGCAGTACTTC. It specifies CASSSTKGSNEQYF.

J is TRBJ2-7 and V is TRBV25-1; TRBD1 matches at 8 bases. The germline gives CDR1 MGHDK, CDR2 SYGVNS. J lost 0 bases, V lost 3 bases, and 7 bases had no gene match. The CDR3 extends over 16 amino acids. Here the CDR3 DNA reads TGTGCCAGCAGTGACCACGGGACAGGACGCTCCTACGAGCAGTACTTC. Translating gives CASSDHGTGRSYEQYF.

The table lists this clonotype with many counts. The chain links TRBV9 to TRBJ2-7; 10 bases are a match to TRBD1. V gave up 3 bases and J gave up 0 bases; unmatched junction bases: 3. This CDR3 has 15 amino acids. CDR1 is SGDLS and CDR2 is YYNGEE in the germline V gene. The CDR3 sequence is CASSEGQGSSYEQYF. The CDR3 DNA reads as TGTGCCAGCAGCGAGGGACAGGGGAGCTCCTACGAGCAGTACTTC.

In its sample, this clonotype was seen many times. This chain uses TRBV27 with TRBJ2-1; 7 bases fit TRBD2. Germline CDR1 and CDR2: MNHEY and SMNVEV (reference sequence). The CDR3 contains 14 residues. J was trimmed by 8 bases and V by 6 bases; bases with no gene match: 10. For the CDR3, the DNA is TGTGCCAGCAGGGAGTGGGGGGGGTCGTATGAGCAGTTCTTC. It yields the protein CASREWGGSYEQFF.

This chain links TRBV2 with TRBJ1-6; unclear D gene. CDR3 length: 17 amino acids. The V end was cut by 0 bases, the J end by 9 bases, with 18 bases between. Germline CDR1 is SNHLY and CDR2 is FYNNEI. The CDR3: CASSEASTAFILSPLHF. DNA of the CDR3: TGTGCCAGCAGTGAAGCGTCCACTGCCTTTATTCTTTCACCCCTCCACTTT. Looking up the rest from reference TRBV2 and TRBJ1-6 gives the full variable domain: EPEVTQTPSHQVTQMGQEVILRCVPISNHLYFYWYRQILGQKVEFLVSFYNNEISEKSEIFDDQFSVERPDGSNFTLKIRSTKLEDSAMYFCASSEASTAFILSPLHFGNGTRLTVT.

This clonotype was seen repeatedly, ten times or more. This rearrangement joins TRBV12-3 or TRBV12-4 to TRBJ2-1, with 9 bases identical to TRBD2. CDR3 length: 15 residues. J gave up 4 bases and V 5 bases, and 6 bases lay outside the gene matches. The CDR3, as DNA: TGTGCCAGCAGTCGATTGACTAGCGGATACAATGAGCAGTTCTTC. Protein: CASSRLTSGYNEQFF.

The V gene is TRBV11-2, the J gene TRBJ1-4; 9 nucleotides match TRBD1. The CDR3 consists of 14 residues. The J segment lost 7 bases and the V segment lost 5 bases, leaving 5 bases of the junction unmatched. In germline, CDR1 is SGHAT, CDR2 FQNNGV. The DNA of the CDR3 is TGTGCCAGCAGCGTGGGACAGGGTGGTGAAAAACTGTTTTTT. The encoded protein is CASSVGQGGEKLFF.

This clonotype was seen ten or more times. The J gene is TRBJ2-7, the V gene TRBV30; TRBD2 matches 7 bases. Germline-derived CDR1 and CDR2 are GTSNPN and SVGIG (reference sequence). V shed 6 bases and J 0 bases; nucleotides not matched to a gene: 5. This CDR3 comprises 13 residues. Here the CDR3 DNA reads TGTGCCTGCGCTAGCGGACACTCCTACGAGCAGTACTTC. This encodes CACASGHSYEQYF.

This clonotype came up many times. The genes are TRBV20-1 and TRBJ1-5; 7 nucleotides align to TRBD1. Germline V gene sequence: CDR1 DFQATT, CDR2 SNEGSKA (reference sequence). This CDR3 contains 13 residues. J was trimmed by 3 bases and V by 6 bases; bases with no gene match: 5. CDR3 DNA sequence: TGCAGTGCAGGGACAGCTCCCAATCAGCCCCAGCATTTT. Translating gives CSAGTAPNQPQHF.

This clonotype has at least ten counts. The chain recombines TRBV12-3 or TRBV12-4 with TRBJ1-2, with D unclear. This CDR3 is built from 14 residues. V gave up 6 bases and J gave up 0 bases, with 11 bases separating them. The CDR3 coding sequence is TGTGCCAGCAGAATCGGAGGGCCTAACTATGGCTACACCTTC. Protein product: CASRIGGPNYGYTF.

This clonotype was recorded at least ten times. The chain employs TRBV11-2 and TRBJ2-2, with TRBD1 as a possible D gene (6 bases). V was cut by 5 bases and J by 9 bases, with 13 bases left in between. Germline assignment: CDR1 SGHAT and CDR2 FQNNGV. This CDR3 comprises 13 residues. The CDR3 spells CASSKTGSWELFF. CDR3 coding DNA: TGTGCCAGCAGCAAGACAGGTTCATGGGAGCTGTTTTTT.

This clonotype was seen repeatedly, ten times or more. V usage is TRBV29-1 and J usage is TRBJ2-3, with a weak D call TRBD2 (6 bases). The V end was cut by 7 bases, the J end by 2 bases, with 13 bases between. CDR1 SQVTM and CDR2 ANQGSEA come from the germline V gene. This CDR3 is built from 13 residues. CDR3: CSGGRDPTDTQYF. The CDR3, as DNA: TGCAGCGGAGGGCGGGACCCCACAGATACGCAGTATTTT.

The CDR3 DNA follows: TGTGCCAGTAGTATGGGGACAGCCTCCTACAATGAGCAGTTCTTC. It codes for CASSMGTASYNEQFF. V is TRBV19 and J is TRBJ2-1, with 7 positions matching TRBD1. Germline values: CDR1 LNHDA, CDR2 SQIVND (reference sequence). The CDR3 extends over 15 amino acids. Trimming took 3 bases from V and 0 from J; bases not matched to a gene: 2.

This clonotype was observed at least ten times. The rearrangement joins TRBV29-1 to TRBJ1-2; TRBD1 agrees at 7 bases. CDR1 and CDR2 (germline): SQVTM, ANQGSEA. The CDR3 has 15 residues. After removal of 7 bases from V and 4 bases from J, the junction contained 15 bases not matched to a gene. Here the CDR3 reads CSAFLTGTFIYGYTF. CDR3 DNA: TGCAGCGCTTTCTTGACAGGGACTTTTATCTATGGCTACACCTTC.

This clonotype was counted ten times or more. The chain is built from TRBV11-2 and TRBJ2-7, with no clear D. V was cut by 6 bases and J by 3 bases, with 18 bases left in between. The germline gives CDR1 SGHAT, CDR2 FQNNGV. This CDR3 comprises 15 residues. CDR3 bases: TGTGCCAGCAGTTCATCTGACGGATTCAGCTACGAGCAGTACTTC. It specifies CASSSSDGFSYEQYF. Based on the CDR3 plus reference TRBV11-2 and TRBJ2-7, the full variable domain is EAGVAQSPRYKIIEKRQSVAFWCNPISGHATLYWYQQILGQGPKLLIQFQNNGVVDDSQLPKDRFSAERLKGVDSTLKIQPAKLEDSAVYLCASSSSDGFSYEQYFGPGTRLTVT.

This clonotype appeared many times. The V and J genes are TRBV6-6 and TRBJ1-5, with a possible D match to TRBD1 (5 bases). The CDR3 covers 13 residues. The germline V gene has CDR1 MNHNY and CDR2 SVGAGI (reference sequence). The V gene lost 9 bases and the J gene lost 3 bases, with 12 bases spanning the gap. This chain's CDR3 is CASTRDVNQPQHF. The CDR3 region has the DNA TGTGCCAGTACTCGGGACGTCAATCAGCCCCAGCATTTT.

This clonotype has at least ten counts. The chain recombines TRBV27 with TRBJ2-1, with TRBD2 matching over 11 bases. After removal of 8 bases from V and 8 bases from J, the junction contained 11 bases not matched to a gene. This CDR3 comprises 15 residues. Germline V lookup: CDR1 MNHEY, CDR2 SMNVEV (reference sequence). Written as DNA, the CDR3 is TGTGCCAGCGGGGTAGCGGGGGGGCGAGTCTATGAGCAGTTCTTC. It yields the protein CASGVAGGRVYEQFF.

At least ten counts were recorded for this clonotype. This sequence joins TRBV7-9 and TRBJ2-1, with TRBD1 identical over 7 bases. The germline V gene has CDR1 SEHNR and CDR2 FQNEAQ (reference sequence). The CDR3 is 16 residues long. Germline trimming cut 0 bases from V and 1 base from J; bases unmatched to any gene: 3. CDR3 nucleotide sequence: TGTGCCAGCAGCTTAGCGGGCAGGGGGTCCTACAATGAGCAGTTCTTC. Its translation is CASSLAGRGSYNEQFF.